The 24 T cell receptor beta chains listed next were all sequenced from one sample in a study of long-term antiretroviral therapy in people with HIV. With survey level as its setting, the immunoSEQ assay was v3.0. Produced via immunoSEQ multiplex PCR; TCRdb's table is partial and in-frame only. This repertoire shows about 17,000 clones, about four fifths found once; its top ten account for roughly 13%. Sequencing used unsorted PBMCs, obtained 0.3 years after starting antiretroviral therapy. Source of these receptors: a woman between 45 and 60 years old with HIV.

This clone is labeled as medium-sized. The rearrangement joins TRBV5-5 to TRBJ1-5, with D unclear. CDR3 length: 15 amino acids. Trimming pared 2 bases from V and 5 bases from J, leaving 14 bases between. In germline, CDR1 is SGHKS, CDR2 YYEKEE (reference sequence). The CDR3 DNA reads as TGTGCCAGCAGCTTCTCGTGGCAGCCCGATCAGCCCCAGCATTTT. This encodes CASSFSWQPDQPQHF.

In nucleotides, the CDR3 is TGTGCCATCAGCCCGAGGAGATGCGAGCAGTACGTC. Amino acids: CAISPRRCEQYV. The rearrangement joins TRBV10-3 to TRBJ2-7; D is ambiguous. CDR1 ENHRY and CDR2 SYGVKD come from the germline V gene. V was cut by 6 bases and J by 6 bases, with 12 bases left in between. The CDR3 runs to 12 residues.

The table lists this clone with a few counts. The rearrangement uses TRBV11-2 and TRBJ1-2; possible D gene TRBD1, 6 bases. The V gene's germline CDR1 is SGHAT and CDR2 FQNNGV. Trimming shortened V by 1 base and J by 7 bases, and 10 bases separated the two germline ends. The CDR3 totals 13 residues. CDR3 amino acids: CASSLARGTGYTF. The CDR3 bases are TGTGCCAGCAGCTTAGCCAGGGGCACTGGCTACACCTTC. Together with reference TRBV11-2 and TRBJ1-2, the CDR3 gives the full variable domain: EAGVAQSPRYKIIEKRQSVAFWCNPISGHATLYWYQQILGQGPKLLIQFQNNGVVDDSQLPKDRFSAERLKGVDSTLKIQPAKLEDSAVYLCASSLARGTGYTFGSGTRLTVV.

This chain connects TRBV30 to TRBJ1-2; D is possibly TRBD1 (5 bases). The V end lost 3 bases, the J end lost 6 bases, and 20 bases lay between the germline ends. Germline CDR1 GTSNPN, CDR2 SVGIG (reference sequence). The CDR3 covers 15 residues. As DNA, the CDR3 is TGTGCCTGGAGGGGACGACCCCAAGGAGGGGATGGCTACACCTTC. Translating gives CAWRGRPQGGDGYTF.

V and J are TRBV6-1 and TRBJ2-3, with D tentatively TRBD1 (5 bases). The CDR3 consists of 12 residues. CDR1 is MNHNS, CDR2 SASEGT, per germline. With 7 bases removed from V and 6 bases from J, the gap between germline ends came to 11 bases. The CDR3 bases are TGTGCCAGCACCACAAACAGGGATACGCAGTATTTT. Translation gives CASTTNRDTQYF.

The CDR3 sequence is CASSPLAGGLNEQFF. The CDR3 coding sequence is TGTGCCAGCAGTCCACTAGCGGGGGGGCTCAATGAGCAGTTCTTC. The chain combines TRBV6-6 with TRBJ2-1; 13 bases align to TRBD2. This CDR3 is 15 amino acids long. Unmatched junction bases numbered 4, after V lost 5 bases and J lost 6 bases. Per germline, CDR1 MNHNY and CDR2 SVGAGI (reference sequence).

This rearrangement joins TRBV5-1 to TRBJ2-5; the match to TRBD1 covers 7 bases. CDR3 length: 15 amino acids. V was pared by 0 bases and J by 3 bases, with 5 bases of the junction left unmatched. CDR1 and CDR2 (germline): SGHRS, YFSETQ. CDR3 sequence reads: CASSLGPGGEETQYF. The CDR3 DNA follows: TGCGCCAGCAGCTTGGGTCCAGGGGGTGAAGAGACCCAGTACTTC.

The rearrangement links TRBV19 to TRBJ1-6; D is perhaps TRBD1 (6 bases). This CDR3 contains 16 residues. V dropped 7 bases and J dropped 0 bases, with 13 bases sitting between them. The germline CDR1 and CDR2 sequences are LNHDA and SQIVND (reference sequence). CDR3 DNA sequence: TGTGCCAGTATCAACACAGGGAACTCCTATAATTCACCCCTCCACTTT. This gives the protein CASINTGNSYNSPLHF.

This chain joins TRBV7-8 and TRBJ1-5; 8 bases match TRBD1. Germline V gene sequence: CDR1 SGHVS, CDR2 FQNEAQ. After removal of 5 bases from V and 3 bases from J, the junction contained 6 bases not matched to a gene. This CDR3 contains 15 residues. CDR3 DNA: TGTGCCAGCAGCAGGCGGACAGGGATCAATCAGCCCCAGCATTTT. Its translation: CASSRRTGINQPQHF.

CDR3 in amino acids: CASSQGAGTDTQYF. CDR3 nucleotide sequence: TGCGCCAGCAGCCAAGGGGCAGGCACAGATACGCAGTATTTT. The V call is TRBV4-1, the J call TRBJ2-3, with D unclear. V was cut by 1 base and J by 1 base, with 6 bases left in between. The CDR3 contains 14 residues. Germline CDR1 MGHRA, CDR2 YSYEKL.

The genes are TRBV5-1 and TRBJ2-7; 14 nucleotides match TRBD2. J lost 4 bases, V lost 3 bases, and 3 bases had no gene match. Germline CDR1 SGHRS, CDR2 YFSETQ. The CDR3 extends over 15 amino acids. The CDR3 nucleotides read TGCGCCAGCAGCTCGGGACTAGCGGGGGATTACGAGCAGTACGTC. Translating it yields CASSSGLAGDYEQYV.

The chain joins TRBV27 to TRBJ1-2; the D gene is possibly TRBD1 (5 bases). CDR1 and CDR2 from the germline V gene are MNHEY and SMNVEV (reference sequence). Trimming took 6 bases from V and 0 from J, leaving 14 bases between them. The CDR3 is 15 amino acids. This chain's CDR3 is CASRTRDRPNYGYTF. The CDR3 DNA follows: TGTGCCAGCAGAACTCGGGACCGTCCTAACTATGGCTACACCTTC.

This chain connects TRBV7-3 to TRBJ1-1; D gene uncertain. Trimming shortened V by 5 bases and J by 4 bases, and 14 bases separated the two germline ends. Germline CDR1 is SGHTA and CDR2 is FQGTGA. The CDR3 extends over 14 amino acids. DNA of the CDR3: TGTGCCAGCAGCCTATGGTCGAAAGGCACTGAAGCTTTCTTT. Translated: CASSLWSKGTEAFF.

This clone was observed a single time. A junction boundary mismatches the germline segment, possibly from a read error. The chain has TRBV5-3 and TRBJ1-1, with a possible D match to TRBD1 (6 bases). TRBV5-3 qualifies as an ORF whose function is uncertain. This CDR3 is 14 amino acids long. The CDR3 DNA reads TGTGCCAGCAGCTTAGGGGGGATGAACACTGAAGCTTTCTTT. It translates to CASSLGGMNTEAFF.

This clone was picked up a small number of times. The chain has TRBV9 and TRBJ2-2; no firm D call. Trimming removed 0 bases from V and 2 bases from J, with 8 bases in between. Germline V gene lookup returns CDR1 SGDLS and CDR2 YYNGEE. This CDR3 has 15 amino acids. The CDR3 sequence is CASSVGQVNTGELFF. The CDR3 coding sequence is TGTGCCAGCAGCGTAGGGCAGGTTAACACCGGGGAGCTGTTTTTT.

The chain joins TRBV28 to TRBJ2-3; TRBD1 is a possible D gene (6 bases). Germline lookup yields CDR1 MDHEN and CDR2 SYDVKM. V lost 8 bases and J lost 2, with 11 bases in between. The CDR3 contains 13 residues. CDR3 bases: TGTGCCAGCCTGGACAGTCCCACAGATACGCAGTATTTT. It translates to CASLDSPTDTQYF. Variable domain in full (rest from reference TRBV28 and TRBJ2-3): DVKVTQSSRYLVKRTGEKVFLECVQDMDHENMFWYRQDPGLGLRLIYFSYDVKMKEKGDIPEGYSVSREKKERFSLILESASTNQTSMYLCASLDSPTDTQYFGPGTRLTVL.

The rearrangement links TRBV10-3 to TRBJ1-2; possibly TRBD1 for D (5 bases). Trimming took off 3 bases at V and 4 bases at J, with 12 bases between the two ends. Germline CDR1 ENHRY, CDR2 SYGVKD. The CDR3 extends over 14 amino acids. The CDR3 here is CAISDGGVGYGYTF. The CDR3 DNA sequence: TGTGCCATCAGTGACGGGGGAGTAGGCTATGGCTACACCTTC.

The V and J genes are TRBV5-1 and TRBJ2-5; 12 bases line up with TRBD2. The germline V gene has CDR1 SGHRS and CDR2 YFSETQ. The CDR3 has 15 residues. V shed 5 bases, J shed 5 bases, and the junction held 7 bases outside the gene matches. CDR3 amino acids: CASRLAGGPGETQYF. The CDR3 coding sequence is TGCGCCAGCAGGCTAGCGGGGGGGCCAGGGGAGACCCAGTACTTC.

J is TRBJ2-3 and V is TRBV10-2; TRBD2 aligns across 8 bases. CDR1 and CDR2 (germline): WSHSY, SAAADI. This CDR3 comprises 15 residues. The V gene end was trimmed by 8 bases and the J gene end by 10 bases; junction bases not matched to a gene: 17. The CDR3 sequence is CASGTGGAGLMPQYF. CDR3 coding DNA: TGCGCCAGCGGAACCGGGGGGGCAGGTTTGATGCCGCAGTATTTT.

The chain employs TRBV12-5 and TRBJ2-3; 11 bases are a match to TRBD2. CDR1 and CDR2 (germline): LGHNT, FRNRAP. With V trimmed by 0 bases and J by 2 bases, 1 base remained unmatched. The length of the CDR3 is 16 residues. The CDR3: CASGLVTSGVTDTQYF. The CDR3 DNA is TGTGCTAGTGGTTTGGTGACTAGCGGGGTCACAGATACGCAGTATTTT.

V is TRBV7-8 and J is TRBJ1-5, with D tentatively TRBD1 (5 bases). This CDR3 region has 15 residues. Trimming removed 3 bases from V and 0 bases from J, with 9 bases in between. Germline CDR1 SGHVS, CDR2 FQNEAQ. The CDR3: CASSFGTHSNQPQHF. The CDR3 region has the DNA TGTGCCAGCAGCTTCGGGACCCATAGCAATCAGCCCCAGCATTTT.

This clone was picked up one time. The chain combines TRBV6-6 with TRBJ2-4; 8 bases line up with TRBD1. Germline values: CDR1 MNHNY, CDR2 SVGAGI (reference sequence). V trimming: 4 bases; J trimming: 5 bases; junction bases outside the gene matches: 4. The length of the CDR3 is 14 residues. The CDR3 nucleotides read TGTGCCAGCAGTTTCTCGGACAGGGAAAACATTCAGTACTTC. Translated: CASSFSDRENIQYF.

DNA for the CDR3: TGCAGCGTCGAGACGCGTCAGATGGGAAACATTCAGTACTTC. As protein: CSVETRQMGNIQYF. The chain uses TRBV29-1 and TRBJ2-4; no firm D call. CDR1 SQVTM and CDR2 ANQGSEA come from the germline V gene. The CDR3 runs 14 residues. The V end was cut by 6 bases, the J end by 6 bases, with 18 bases between.

Of note for this clone: The sample has other DNA sequences that encode this CDR3 too. This CDR3 is CASSPDRADSNQPQHF. The DNA for the CDR3 is TGTGCCAGCTCACCGGACAGGGCTGATAGCAATCAGCCCCAGCATTTT. The chain couples TRBV18 to TRBJ1-5; the match to TRBD1 covers 8 bases. The germline gives CDR1 KGHSH, CDR2 LQKENI. The ends lost 3 bases at V and 0 bases at J; junction bases unmatched: 4. The length of the CDR3 is 16 residues.